This T cell receptor beta chain was recorded in a study of tumor and adjacent non-tumor tissue in lung cancer. No cell sorting was done before RNA was extracted from the tissue. The germline CDR1 and CDR2 sequences are DFQATT and SNEGSKA (reference sequence). Between the trimmed V and J ends, which lost 3 bases and 13 bases, there was a span of 19 bases. The CDR3 has 13 residues. A modified ARM-PCR protocol with three rounds of nested PCR amplified TCRbeta. TCRdb redid the calling of the multiplex PCR reads with MiXCR, one entry per CDR3 protein. The sample shows more than 85,000 distinct CDR3 sequences, 75% of them seen only once.

The sequence derives from a woman in her sixties with non-small cell lung cancer. Sequenced material: lung tumor tissue. This chain uses TRBV20-1 with TRBJ2-1; D gene uncertain. This chain's CDR3 is CSASRPLSRNQFF. CDR3 bases: TGCAGTGCTAGTCGACCCCTGTCGCGAAATCAGTTCTTC.